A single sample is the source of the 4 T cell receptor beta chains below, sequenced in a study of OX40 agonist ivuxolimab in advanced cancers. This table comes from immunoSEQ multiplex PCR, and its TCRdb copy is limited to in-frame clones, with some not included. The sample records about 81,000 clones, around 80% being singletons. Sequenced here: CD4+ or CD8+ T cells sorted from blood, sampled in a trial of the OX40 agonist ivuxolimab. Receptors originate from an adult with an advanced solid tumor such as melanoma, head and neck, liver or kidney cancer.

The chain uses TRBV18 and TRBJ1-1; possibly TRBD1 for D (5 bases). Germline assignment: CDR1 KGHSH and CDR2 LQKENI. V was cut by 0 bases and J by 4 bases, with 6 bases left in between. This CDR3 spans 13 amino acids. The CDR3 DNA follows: TGTGCCAGCTCACCACCGGGGGTCACTGAAGCTTTCTTT. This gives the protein CASSPPGVTEAFF.

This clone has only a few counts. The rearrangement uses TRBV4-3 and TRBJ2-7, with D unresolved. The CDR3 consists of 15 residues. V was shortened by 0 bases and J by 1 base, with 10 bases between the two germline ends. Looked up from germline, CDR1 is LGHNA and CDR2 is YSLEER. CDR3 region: CASSQEVSESYEQYF. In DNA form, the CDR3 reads TGCGCCAGCAGCCAAGAGGTTTCAGAGTCCTACGAGCAGTACTTC.

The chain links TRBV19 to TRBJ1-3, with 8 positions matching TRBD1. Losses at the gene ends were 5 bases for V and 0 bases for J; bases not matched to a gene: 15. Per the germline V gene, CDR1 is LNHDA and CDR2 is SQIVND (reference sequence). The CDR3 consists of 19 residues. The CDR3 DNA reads TGTGCCAGTAGTCCAAGGGGGACAGGTACCCCCGTCTCTGGAAACACCATATATTTT. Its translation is CASSPRGTGTPVSGNTIYF.

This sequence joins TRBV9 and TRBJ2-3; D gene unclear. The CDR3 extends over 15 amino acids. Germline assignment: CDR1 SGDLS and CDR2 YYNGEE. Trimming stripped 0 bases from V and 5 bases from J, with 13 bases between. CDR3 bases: TGTGCCAGCAGCGTAGATTCGGGCATCGGAGATACGCAGTATTTT. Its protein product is CASSVDSGIGDTQYF.